What follows are 5 T cell receptor beta chains derived from one specimen sequenced in a study of CD8 T cells in Susac syndrome. RNA was extracted with the RNeasy kit, and a quantity of about 0.5 to 1 ug was reverse transcribed using random hexamers. TCRdb re-called the immunoSEQ multiplex PCR reads through MiXCR, storing one row per CDR3 protein. The sample gives about 140,000 distinct CDR3 sequences, approximately 95% of which show up once; more than 0.11% is in the top ten. Sequencing input: CD4+ T cells from PBMCs. The receptors originated from a human donor with Susac syndrome.

V gene TRBV9 combines with J gene TRBJ2-2; 7 nucleotides match TRBD1. J lost 2 bases, V lost 0 bases, and 4 bases had no gene match. The CDR3 covers 16 residues. CDR1 is SGDLS and CDR2 is YYNGEE in the germline V gene. CDR3 amino acids: CASSVGQGYNTGELFF. CDR3 coding DNA: TGTGCCAGCAGCGTAGGACAGGGTTACAACACCGGGGAGCTGTTTTTT.

The V call is TRBV12-3 or TRBV12-4, the J call TRBJ1-4; D is possibly TRBD1 (5 bases). Trimming stripped 4 bases from V and 8 bases from J, with 17 bases between. The CDR3 extends over 15 amino acids. CDR3 in DNA: TGTGCCAGCAGTTCTAGGGGTACGCAGGAAGAAAAACTGTTTTTT. This translates into CASSSRGTQEEKLFF.

CDR3 residues: CASSRLQALSYEQYF. CDR3 DNA: TGTGCCAGCAGCCGGCTGCAGGCCCTCTCCTACGAGCAGTACTTC. The chain carries TRBV2 and TRBJ2-7; D not certain. The V gene lost 6 bases and the J gene lost 0 bases, with 15 bases spanning the gap. This CDR3 region has 15 residues. In germline, CDR1 is SNHLY, CDR2 FYNNEI.

V gene TRBV20-1 combines with J gene TRBJ1-5; D unresolved. The CDR3 has 13 amino acids. Trimming removed 6 bases from V and 2 bases from J, with 11 bases in between. CDR1 and CDR2 from the germline V gene are DFQATT and SNEGSKA (reference sequence). CDR3: CSAIGNGNQPQHF. In nucleotides, the CDR3 is TGCAGTGCGATAGGGAACGGCAATCAGCCCCAGCATTTT.

Comment on this clonotype: A read error may produce the germline difference seen at one junction end. The rearrangement uses TRBV2 and TRBJ2-3; the match to TRBD2 covers 10 bases. Germline V CDR1 and CDR2: SNHLY, FYNNEI. The CDR3 consists of 15 residues. The CDR3 protein is CASREAGGDADTQYF. In DNA form, the CDR3 reads TGTGCCAGCAGGGAAGCGGGAGGGGACGCAGATACGCAGTATTTT.